Shown below are 3 T cell receptor beta chains from a single sample sequenced in a study of shared clonotypes between healthy human individuals. The method was immunoSEQ multiplex PCR; TCRdb's version includes in-frame clones alone and lacks a portion of them. Among some 2.4 million clones listed, more than 85% were seen once. Sequenced sample: naive CD4+ T cells from PBMCs. Subset indicated: CD45RA+ positively selected. These receptors came from a man aged 18 to 29 in good health. Some clones in this sample may be carry-over from other donors' samples.

Points on this clone: The junction differs from germline at one of its ends, possibly a read error. This specimen includes other DNA sequences encoding the same CDR3. The chain couples TRBV5-6 to TRBJ1-2; no clear D gene. There are 13 residues in the CDR3. Germline V gene sequence: CDR1 SGHDT, CDR2 YYEEEE. CDR3 sequence reads: CASSLGRYYGYTF. CDR3 in DNA: TGTGCCAGCAGCTTGGGCAGATACTATGGCTACACTTTC. Drawing the rest from reference TRBV5-6 and TRBJ1-2, the complete variable domain is DAGVTQSPTHLIKTRGQQVTLRCSPKSGHDTVSWYQQALGQGPQFIFQYYEEEERQRGNFPDRFSGHQFPNYSSELNVNALLLGDSALYLCASSLGRYYGYTFGSGTRLTVV.

V usage is TRBV5-4 and J usage is TRBJ2-3; D not resolved. The CDR3 has 15 amino acids. Between the trimmed V and J ends, which lost 0 bases and 1 base, there was a span of 9 bases. CDR1 is SGHNT and CDR2 is YYREEE in the germline V gene (reference sequence). The CDR3 reads CASSLAFGGTDTQYF. The CDR3 coding sequence is TGTGCCAGCAGCTTGGCTTTTGGCGGCACAGATACGCAGTATTTT.

The rearrangement joins TRBV10-3 to TRBJ2-1; D may correspond to TRBD1 or TRBD2 (5 bases each). Trimming cost V 8 bases and J 5 bases, with 13 bases left between them. The CDR3 covers 13 residues. In germline, CDR1 is ENHRY, CDR2 SYGVKD. The CDR3 DNA is TGTGCCATCCGGGACCTACGGGACAATGAGCAGTTCTTC. Translation: CAIRDLRDNEQFF.